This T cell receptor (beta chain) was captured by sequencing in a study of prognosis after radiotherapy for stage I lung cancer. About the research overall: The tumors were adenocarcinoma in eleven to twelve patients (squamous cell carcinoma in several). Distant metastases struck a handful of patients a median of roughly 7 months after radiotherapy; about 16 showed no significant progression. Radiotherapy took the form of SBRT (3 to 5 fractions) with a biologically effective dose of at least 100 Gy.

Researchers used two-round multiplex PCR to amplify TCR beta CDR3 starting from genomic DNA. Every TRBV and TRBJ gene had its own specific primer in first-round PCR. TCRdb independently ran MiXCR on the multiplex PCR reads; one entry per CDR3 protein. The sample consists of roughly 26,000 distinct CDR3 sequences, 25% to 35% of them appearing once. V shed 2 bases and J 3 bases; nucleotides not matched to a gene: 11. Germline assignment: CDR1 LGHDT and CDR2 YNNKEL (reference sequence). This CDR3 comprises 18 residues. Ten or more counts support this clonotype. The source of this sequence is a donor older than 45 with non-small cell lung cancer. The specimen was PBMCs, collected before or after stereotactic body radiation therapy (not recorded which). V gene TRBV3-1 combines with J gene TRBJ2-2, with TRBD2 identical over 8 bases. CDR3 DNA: TGTGCCAGCAGCCAACTAGGGTCGACTAGCGTAGACACCGGGGAGCTGTTTTTT. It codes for CASSQLGSTSVDTGELFF.